This T cell receptor (beta chain) was found in a study of technical replicates of blood from a few donors. The method was immunoSEQ multiplex PCR; TCRdb's version includes in-frame clones alone and lacks a portion of them. This sample has approximately 73,000 clones, with about 92% found just once. The CDR3 has 14 residues. Trimming took 7 bases from V and 6 from J, leaving 18 bases between them. Germline CDR1 is SEHNR and CDR2 is FQNEAQ (reference sequence). This receptor was identified in a human donor in good health. The chain employs TRBV7-9 and TRBJ1-2; possibly TRBD1 for D (5 bases). Material for sequencing was T cells isolated from PBMCs. The CDR3 reads CASITGLGLDGYTF. The DNA for the CDR3 is TGTGCCAGCATCACTGGGCTGGGGCTGGATGGCTACACCTTC.